This T cell receptor beta chain was retrieved from a study of T cells in localized non-small cell lung cancer. Study-level results: Owing to sequencing of a solitary tumor region, heterogeneity cannot be discounted. With higher T cell density in blood came longer overall survival.

Sequenced by immunoSEQ multiplex PCR; TCRdb stores in-frame clones only, minus some. The data contain roughly 72,000 clones, roughly nine tenths of them seen just once; the ten biggest clones take up 21%. This clone occurred once. Antigen: not known. The J segment lost 2 bases and the V segment lost 3 bases, leaving 6 bases of the junction unmatched. Per the germline V gene, CDR1 is MDHEN and CDR2 is SYDVKM. CDR3 length equals 15 residues. The chain carries TRBV28 and TRBJ2-7, with TRBD1 matching over 8 bases. This specimen was peripheral blood, taken before any cancer treatment. This TCR was sampled from a male donor older than 55 with stage III squamous cell lung carcinoma. In DNA, the CDR3 is TGTGCCAGCAGTTTTGCGGCAGGGGGCGCCTACGAGCAGTACGTC. Amino acids: CASSFAAGGAYEQYV.